The 19 T cell receptor beta chains below were found in one sample sequenced in a study of identical twins (dated by TCRdb to the mid-2010s). Receptors were amplified or captured by 5' RACE. Sequenced on an Illumina HiSeq 2000. TCRdb trimmed public reads at Q25 via fastp, called clones via MiXCR and kept in-frame beta chains. Each CDR3 protein gets just one entry, which takes the most common genes and DNA from the rows behind it. The sample table lists 1.5 million to 2 million distinct CDR3 sequences, less than 40% of them with a count of one. Together, the top ten hold approximately 0.29% of the sample. Sequencing used cord blood. The origin of the receptors is a newborn girl in good health.

In this sample, this clonotype turned up a few times. The chain links TRBV29-1 to TRBJ1-6, with TRBD1 matching over 8 bases. Losses at the gene ends were 4 bases for V and 7 bases for J; bases not matched to a gene: 3. The CDR3 consists of 13 residues. CDR1 is SQVTM and CDR2 is ANQGSEA in the germline V gene. CDR3 region: CSVGDRRNSPLHF. The CDR3 DNA follows: TGCAGCGTTGGGGACAGGCGAAATTCACCCCTCCACTTT.

On this clonotype itself: This likely stems from a read error, as it lies one base from a far larger clone. The genes are TRBV27 and TRBJ1-1; weak D call: TRBD1 (5 bases). The germline V gene encodes CDR1 MNHEY and CDR2 SMNVEV (reference sequence). Trimming took 2 bases from V and 5 from J, leaving 9 bases between them. This CDR3 is 13 amino acids long. The CDR3 DNA reads TGTGCCAGCAGTTTAGGGGGGAAAACTGAAGCTTTCTTT. Translation gives CASSLGGKTEAFF.

This clonotype was seen only a few times. The chain employs TRBV24-1 and TRBJ1-5, with D possibly being TRBD1 (5 bases). This CDR3 spans 12 amino acids. Germline CDR1 reads KGHDR; CDR2 reads SFDVKD. Between the trimmed V and J ends, which lost 6 bases and 7 bases, there was a span of 9 bases. CDR3 sequence (DNA): TGTGCCACCAGTCTTTGGGGGCAGCCCCAGCATTTT. Translated: CATSLWGQPQHF.

This clonotype was found a few times. This chain joins TRBV28 and TRBJ2-7, with TRBD2 identical over 10 bases. The better agreement between TRBJ2-5 and the DNA end casts doubt on the J call. The germline gives CDR1 MDHEN, CDR2 SYDVKM. There are 13 residues in the CDR3. The CDR3 DNA is TGTGCCGCCGGACTAGCGGCCCCAGGGACCCAGTACTTC. Translation: CAAGLAAPGTQYF.

The rearrangement links TRBV14 to TRBJ2-1, with 7 bases matching TRBD2. J gave up 0 bases and V 7 bases, and 6 bases lay outside the gene matches. The germline V gene encodes CDR1 SGHDN and CDR2 FVKESK. The CDR3 is 15 amino acids. DNA for the CDR3: TGTGCCAGCACCGTCGGGGGGAGCTCCTACAATGAGCAGTTCTTC. It is translated as CASTVGGSSYNEQFF.

J is TRBJ2-1 and V is TRBV7-2; D may be TRBD1 (5 bases). The J call may be incorrect, as the DNA end agrees better with TRBJ2-7. CDR1 SGHTA and CDR2 FQGNSA come from the germline V gene. The CDR3 spans 18 residues. Written as DNA, the CDR3 is TGTGCCAGCAGCCAAAGTTCGTCAGGGCTGAGCTCCTACAATGAGCAGTACTTC. This codes for CASSQSSSGLSSYNEQYF.

This clonotype was observed many times. The V and J genes are TRBV6-2 or TRBV6-3 and TRBJ2-7, with D perhaps TRBD1 (5 bases). There are 13 residues in the CDR3. Germline V CDR1 and CDR2: MNHEY, SVGEGT. Trimming left V 7 bases short and J 2 bases short, with 12 bases between. In DNA, the CDR3 is TGTGCCAGCACGGAGACAGCGCCCTACGAGCAGTACTTC. It codes for CASTETAPYEQYF.

The genes are TRBV19 and TRBJ2-1, with D perhaps being TRBD1 or TRBD2 (6 bases each). The V gene's germline CDR1 is LNHDA and CDR2 SQIVND (reference sequence). V was trimmed by 7 bases and J by 6 bases, leaving 10 bases between them. The CDR3 is made up of 12 amino acids. CDR3 region: CASTGAINEQFF. CDR3 nucleotides: TGTGCCAGTACGGGGGCGATCAATGAGCAGTTCTTC.

The V gene is TRBV18, the J gene TRBJ1-1; no firm D call. CDR3 length equals 15 residues. Germline values: CDR1 KGHSH, CDR2 LQKENI. V lost 2 bases to trimming and J lost 0 bases, with 10 bases between them. CDR3 protein: CASSPGLGLNTEAFF. The DNA for the CDR3 is TGTGCCAGCTCACCAGGTTTGGGCCTGAACACTGAAGCTTTCTTT.

This clonotype occurred a few times. The CDR3 spells CAISEFSSNTEAFF. The CDR3 bases are TGTGCCATCAGTGAGTTCAGCTCGAACACTGAAGCTTTCTTT. The rearrangement links TRBV10-3 to TRBJ1-1, with D uncertain. Germline-derived CDR1 and CDR2 are ENHRY and SYGVKD. The CDR3 spans 14 residues. Trimming left V 1 base short and J 1 base short, with 7 bases between.

This clonotype was counted a few times. This chain joins TRBV4-1 and TRBJ2-1; D perhaps matches TRBD1 (6 bases). In germline, CDR1 is MGHRA, CDR2 YSYEKL. Trimming left V 0 bases short and J 10 bases short, with 19 bases between. This CDR3 is built from 16 residues. CDR3 region: CASSQESGHPILEQFF. The CDR3 bases are TGCGCCAGCAGCCAAGAGTCGGGACATCCGATTTTGGAGCAGTTCTTC.

This chain links TRBV6-1 with TRBJ1-4; D not resolved. The CDR3 consists of 15 residues. Looked up from germline, CDR1 is MNHNS and CDR2 is SASEGT. Trimming shortened V by 1 base and J by 8 bases, and 14 bases separated the two germline ends. CDR3 DNA: TGTGCCAGCAGTGAAGGGGCAAGGGTAGGGGAAAAACTGTTTTTT. This translates into CASSEGARVGEKLFF.

This chain connects TRBV6-1 to TRBJ2-3; 8 bases are shared with TRBD1. The CDR3 is made up of 15 amino acids. The V gene end was trimmed by 0 bases and the J gene end by 10 bases; junction bases not matched to a gene: 9. Looked up from germline, CDR1 is MNHNS and CDR2 is SASEGT. This CDR3 is CASSEARTGLYAQYF. CDR3 nucleotide sequence: TGTGCCAGCAGTGAAGCGCGGACAGGGCTATATGCGCAGTATTTT.

V gene TRBV4-2 combines with J gene TRBJ2-5; TRBD1 matches at 9 bases. The CDR3 has 14 amino acids. Germline V gene sequence: CDR1 LGHNA, CDR2 YNFKEQ. Trimming removed 3 bases from V and 5 bases from J; junction bases left unmatched: 4. The CDR3 bases are TGTGCCAGCAGCCATGATGGACAGGGGGAGACCCAGTACTTC. It translates to CASSHDGQGETQYF.

The chain carries TRBV13 and TRBJ2-5; 15 bases map to TRBD2. This CDR3 contains 18 residues. The germline gives CDR1 PRHDT, CDR2 FYEKMQ (reference sequence). Trimming cost V 4 bases and J 5 bases; bases outside gene matches: 11. Here the CDR3 reads CASSSGLAGGSFDETQYF. The CDR3 nucleotides read TGTGCCAGCAGCTCGGGACTAGCGGGAGGCTCATTTGATGAGACCCAGTACTTC.

This clonotype was seen more than once but under ten times. The chain joins TRBV28 to TRBJ2-5; the D gene is possibly TRBD2 (6 bases). CDR3 length equals 14 residues. CDR1 MDHEN and CDR2 SYDVKM come from the germline V gene. With 3 bases removed from V and 7 bases from J, the gap between germline ends came to 15 bases. CDR3 sequence reads: CASSFTIKEGTQYF. Written as DNA, the CDR3 is TGTGCCAGCAGTTTCACGATAAAGGAGGGGACCCAGTACTTC.

Ten or more counts support this clonotype. The CDR3 DNA sequence: TGTGCCAGCAGCCTAGACCGGGACTTCTACTACGAGCAGTACTTC. Residues: CASSLDRDFYYEQYF. The rearrangement uses TRBV27 and TRBJ2-7; D is possibly TRBD2 (6 bases). V lost 6 bases and J lost 3, with 18 bases in between. This CDR3 has 15 amino acids. Germline CDR1 is MNHEY and CDR2 is SMNVEV (reference sequence).

This clonotype came up a few times. At one end, the junction sequence differs from germline, possibly due to a read error. This sequence joins TRBV7-9 and TRBJ2-2; D is possibly TRBD2 (5 bases). CDR3 length equals 13 residues. The germline V gene encodes CDR1 SEHNR and CDR2 FQNEAQ (reference sequence). CDR3 protein: CASILIAIGELFF. In DNA, the CDR3 is TGTGCCAGCATCTTAATAGCGATTGGGGAGCTGTTTTTT.

V gene TRBV4-2 combines with J gene TRBJ1-2, with D possibly TRBD1 on 6 matching bases. CDR1 and CDR2 (germline): LGHNA, YNFKEQ. Trimming pared 0 bases from V and 0 bases from J, leaving 14 bases between. This CDR3 is built from 17 residues. The DNA of the CDR3 is TGTGCCAGCAGCCAAGATAGATTAACAGGGCCTAACTATGGCTACACCTTC. As protein: CASSQDRLTGPNYGYTF.